This section outlines one T cell receptor (beta chain) sequence together with its context. The junction shows a germline mismatch at one end, possibly a read error. Germline V CDR1 and CDR2: MDHEN, SYDVKM. This CDR3 is 10 amino acids long. The record originates from a study of blood T cell repertoires in COVID-19. The protocol was immunoSEQ multiplex PCR, while the TCRdb copy is restricted to in-frame clones and leaves out a portion. The sample holds some 300,000 clones, around 92% seen once. The origin of this receptor is a woman in her 30s who had recovered from COVID-19. Sequenced input: PBMCs or T cells enriched from blood (not recorded which). This chain links TRBV28 with TRBJ1-3; no reliable D call. The CDR3 spells CGSLVNTIYF. As DNA, the CDR3 is TGCGGGAGTCTTGTAAACACCATATATTTT.